Given below is one T cell receptor (beta chain) in context. The antigen is undetermined. This entry is derived from a study of T cell responses to AZD1222 COVID-19 vaccine. Study summary: Pooling was applied to second doses at about 4 or about 12 weeks.

The CDR3 is 13 residues long. The trim removed 4 bases at V and 2 bases at J, leaving 2 bases unmatched. Repertoires were generated with immunoSEQ multiplex PCR, while TCRdb's copy carries only in-frame clones and drops some. Of under 200,000 clones listed, 88% are singletons. Study conclusions and caveats: There were vaccine-associated CD4 TCRs across spike, dominant at 160-218 and 743-854. As reported, nearly half of all spike-specific TCRs target variant regions that are unmutated. Donors were chiefly white British, with a greater number of females, and clonal diversity was perhaps underestimated.

The chain recombines TRBV12-3 or TRBV12-4 with TRBJ2-7; TRBD1 matches at 7 bases. The sample in question was peripheral blood, obtained on day 0 of AZD1222 vaccination. The sequence derives from an adult in good health. In nucleotides, the CDR3 is TGTGCCAGCAGTTGGGACAGAACCTACGAGCAGTACTTC. Encoded protein: CASSWDRTYEQYF.